The 21 T cell receptor beta chains below come from one sample, sequenced in a study of shared clonotypes between healthy human individuals. Terminally differentiated effector memory CD45RA+ cells were excluded by CCR7 positive selection of CD45RO-negative cells. Libraries were prepared by immunoSEQ multiplex PCR; TCRdb keeps only in-frame clonotypes and omits some of them. The table includes about 1.9 million clones, approximately 92% detected once. The sample was naive CD8+ T cells from PBMCs. The receptors originated from a man aged 18 to 29 in good health. Some clones in this sample may be carry-over from other donors' samples.

Written as DNA, the CDR3 is TGTGCCACCAGCAGAGCCCCGGGACAGGGCTCGCGTGGCTACACCTTC. Translating gives CATSRAPGQGSRGYTF. The V and J genes are TRBV15 and TRBJ1-2; 9 positions match TRBD1. Unmatched junction bases numbered 10, after V lost 1 base and J lost 7 bases. Germline V CDR1 and CDR2: LNHNV, YYDKDF (reference sequence). The CDR3 is 16 residues long.

The rearrangement links TRBV5-1 to TRBJ1-4; possibly TRBD1 for D (6 bases). Germline V gene data show CDR1 as SGHRS and CDR2 as YFSETQ. The V and J ends lost 5 bases and 7 bases respectively, with 15 bases between them. This CDR3 comprises 14 residues. DNA of the CDR3: TGCGCCAGCAGTTTAGGGGGGGCGCTTGAAAAACTGTTTTTT. Translating it yields CASSLGGALEKLFF.

The chain combines TRBV4-1 with TRBJ2-1, with a tentative D call TRBD2 (6 bases). Between the trimmed V and J ends, which lost 1 base and 1 base, there was a span of 11 bases. Germline V lookup: CDR1 MGHRA, CDR2 YSYEKL. This CDR3 comprises 16 residues. The CDR3 region is CASSQVAGTSYNEQFF. The DNA for the CDR3 is TGCGCCAGCAGCCAAGTAGCCGGGACTTCCTACAATGAGCAGTTCTTC.

For this clone: Within the sample, other DNA sequences also encode this same CDR3. The J gene is TRBJ2-7, the V gene TRBV5-6; TRBD1 matches 8 bases. J lost 0 bases, V lost 4 bases, and 3 bases had no gene match. Germline CDR1 reads SGHDT; CDR2 reads YYEEEE. The CDR3 spans 14 residues. For the CDR3, the DNA is TGTGCCAGCAGCACCGGGACAGGCTCCTACGAGCAGTACTTC. Encoded protein: CASSTGTGSYEQYF.

The chain links TRBV5-4 to TRBJ2-5, with 11 bases identical to TRBD2. Looked up from germline, CDR1 is SGHNT and CDR2 is YYREEE (reference sequence). The CDR3 runs 16 residues. V lost 3 bases and J lost 0; bases outside the gene matches: 4. The CDR3 region has the DNA TGTGCCAGCAGCTACCCGGGACTAGCGGACCAAGAGACCCAGTACTTC. Its translation is CASSYPGLADQETQYF.

The V call is TRBV7-9, the J call TRBJ1-1, with a weak D call TRBD1 (5 bases). The germline V gene encodes CDR1 SEHNR and CDR2 FQNEAQ (reference sequence). The V gene lost 5 bases and the J gene lost 3 bases, with 13 bases spanning the gap. This CDR3 region has 14 residues. CDR3 protein: CASSPGIFYTEAFF. CDR3 bases: TGTGCCAGCAGCCCAGGGATATTTTACACTGAAGCTTTCTTT. The variable domain in full, completed from reference TRBV7-9 and TRBJ1-1, reads DTGVSQNPRHKITKRGQNVTFRCDPISEHNRLYWYRQTLGQGPEFLTYFQNEAQLEKSRLLSDRFSAERPKGSFSTLEIQRTEQGDSAMYLCASSPGIFYTEAFFGQGTRLTVV.

This rearrangement joins TRBV27 to TRBJ2-1; 10 nucleotides line up with TRBD1. With 6 bases clipped from V and 7 bases from J, the junction kept 15 bases outside the gene matches. Germline V gene lookup returns CDR1 MNHEY and CDR2 SMNVEV (reference sequence). This CDR3 has 17 amino acids. The CDR3 is CASRPRTGGTATNEQFF. CDR3 sequence (DNA): TGTGCCAGCAGACCTAGGACAGGGGGTACCGCTACGAATGAGCAGTTCTTC.

This clone was detected once. The chain employs TRBV14 and TRBJ2-1; D is perhaps TRBD2 (5 bases). This CDR3 is 16 amino acids long. Germline lookup yields CDR1 SGHDN and CDR2 FVKESK. Trimming left V 4 bases short and J 5 bases short, with 18 bases between. The CDR3 sequence: CASSPRPLGINNEQFF. CDR3 DNA: TGTGCCAGCAGCCCCCGTCCCCTCGGGATCAACAATGAGCAGTTCTTC.

This chain uses TRBV7-9 with TRBJ1-2; tentatively, D is TRBD1 (6 bases). The CDR3 loop spans 15 amino acids. Germline V lookup: CDR1 SEHNR, CDR2 FQNEAQ (reference sequence). The V end was cut by 1 base, the J end by 0 bases, with 9 bases between. In DNA, the CDR3 is TGTGCCAGCAGCTTAGGGACAGCAGCTAACTATGGCTACACCTTC. Residues: CASSLGTAANYGYTF.

This sequence joins TRBV19 and TRBJ2-7, with TRBD1 matching over 8 bases. The length of the CDR3 is 15 residues. V dropped 0 bases and J dropped 5; count of bases not matched to a gene: 6. Germline CDR1 LNHDA, CDR2 SQIVND (reference sequence). The CDR3 loop is CASSIDVDRDHEQYF. The CDR3 DNA reads as TGTGCCAGTAGTATAGATGTGGACAGGGACCACGAGCAGTACTTC.

The chain has TRBV6-5 and TRBJ1-3, with a weak D call TRBD1 (5 bases). There are 15 residues in the CDR3. CDR1 is MNHEY and CDR2 is SVGAGI in the germline V gene. V was trimmed by 6 bases and J by 7 bases, leaving 19 bases between them. DNA for the CDR3: TGTGCCAGCAGCCCCTCCAGGGTTGGTTGGAACACCATATATTTT. It translates to CASSPSRVGWNTIYF.

V and J are TRBV29-1 and TRBJ2-7, with D perhaps TRBD2 (6 bases). Germline V gene data show CDR1 as SQVTM and CDR2 as ANQGSEA. The CDR3 sequence is 11 residues long. The V and J ends lost 7 bases and 6 bases respectively, with 13 bases between them. Here the CDR3 DNA reads TGCAGCGGGAGACTGGGAGGCGAGCAGTACTTC. It is translated as CSGRLGGEQYF.

Concerning this clone: Other DNA sequences in the sample encode the same CDR3. CDR3 DNA sequence: TGTGCCAGCAGCCAGTACAGGGGAGGCAATCAGCCCCAGCATTTT. Translation: CASSQYRGGNQPQHF. The V and J genes are TRBV6-5 and TRBJ1-5, with TRBD1 matching 7 bases. Trimming at V came to 6 bases and at J to 2 bases, leaving 7 bases not matched to a gene. Germline V gene data show CDR1 as MNHEY and CDR2 as SVGAGI. This CDR3 has 15 residues.

With respect to this clone: Other DNA sequences in the sample encode the same CDR3. The chain links TRBV7-9 to TRBJ2-7, with D unresolved. This CDR3 has 14 residues. Trimming left V 5 bases short and J 4 bases short, with 15 bases between. Germline-derived CDR1 and CDR2 are SEHNR and FQNEAQ (reference sequence). As DNA, the CDR3 is TGTGCCAGCAGCCCCTCCGAGGACCCTTACGAGCAGTACTTC. Encoded protein: CASSPSEDPYEQYF. The full variable domain, with the rest looked up from reference TRBV7-9 and TRBJ2-7, is DTGVSQNPRHKITKRGQNVTFRCDPISEHNRLYWYRQTLGQGPEFLTYFQNEAQLEKSRLLSDRFSAERPKGSFSTLEIQRTEQGDSAMYLCASSPSEDPYEQYFGPGTRLTVT.

The gene calls are TRBV27 and TRBJ2-1; D is possibly TRBD1 or TRBD2 (5 bases each). This CDR3 spans 14 amino acids. The germline V gene encodes CDR1 MNHEY and CDR2 SMNVEV (reference sequence). V shed 6 bases and J shed 9 bases, with 18 bases lying between them. The CDR3 spells CASSPSRGWGEQFF. The CDR3 nucleotides are TGTGCCAGCAGCCCATCCCGGGGCTGGGGTGAGCAGTTCTTC.

The genes are TRBV15 and TRBJ1-4; 9 bases fit TRBD1. Per the germline V gene, CDR1 is LNHNV and CDR2 is YYDKDF (reference sequence). This CDR3 spans 15 amino acids. J lost 8 bases, V lost 5 bases, and 9 bases had no gene match. The CDR3: CATSGSGTGREKLFF. The CDR3 DNA reads TGTGCCACCAGCGGATCCGGGACAGGGCGAGAAAAACTGTTTTTT.

This chain connects TRBV10-3 to TRBJ2-2; 9 positions agree with TRBD1. CDR3 size: 15 residues. Unmatched junction bases numbered 2, after V lost 3 bases and J lost 3 bases. The germline CDR1 and CDR2 sequences are ENHRY and SYGVKD. This chain's CDR3 is CAISEGDRDTGELFF. The CDR3, as DNA: TGTGCCATCAGTGAAGGGGACAGGGACACCGGGGAGCTGTTTTTT.

The V gene is TRBV15, the J gene TRBJ2-1; 9 nucleotides agree with TRBD1. Looked up from germline, CDR1 is LNHNV and CDR2 is YYDKDF (reference sequence). The V segment lost 6 bases and the J segment 2 bases; nucleotides outside the gene matches: 2. The length of the CDR3 is 14 residues. This CDR3 is CATRGQGTYNEQFF. The CDR3 DNA follows: TGTGCCACCAGGGGACAGGGTACCTACAATGAGCAGTTCTTC.

The J gene is TRBJ2-2, the V gene TRBV5-1, with D hard to call. Germline loops: CDR1 SGHRS, CDR2 YFSETQ. V gave up 4 bases and J gave up 7 bases, with 14 bases separating them. CDR3 length: 14 residues. The CDR3 region is CASSPLLGSGELFF. The CDR3 coding sequence is TGCGCCAGCAGCCCGCTGTTGGGTAGCGGGGAGCTGTTTTTT.

The J gene is TRBJ1-5, the V gene TRBV5-8, with D possibly being TRBD1 (6 bases). Germline values: CDR1 SGHTS, CDR2 YDEGEE. Trimming took off 2 bases at V and 0 bases at J, with 9 bases between the two ends. The length of the CDR3 is 15 residues. CDR3 residues: CASSFQGSSNQPQHF. CDR3 DNA: TGTGCCAGCAGCTTTCAGGGGAGTAGCAATCAGCCCCAGCATTTT.

The V call is TRBV6-5, the J call TRBJ2-7, with no clear D. CDR3 length: 13 amino acids. The V and J ends lost 3 bases and 4 bases respectively, with 10 bases between them. Germline V lookup: CDR1 MNHEY, CDR2 SVGAGI. The CDR3 DNA reads TGTGCCAGCAGTTATTATGCCGGTTACGAGCAGTACTTC. Translated, it gives CASSYYAGYEQYF.